What follows are 13 T cell receptor beta chains derived from one specimen sequenced in a study of T-cell memory formation after mild COVID-19 listed by TCRdb under 2021. Libraries were prepared through 5' RACE. For sequencing, an Illumina NovaSeq 6000 was employed. The public reads were quality trimmed at Q25 with fastp and then assembled into clones with MiXCR by TCRdb, keeping productive beta chains. For every CDR3 protein sequence, its rows merge into one entry that carries the most common genes and DNA. Across this sample there are hundreds of thousands of distinct CDR3 sequences, with around 15% seen only once. 20% to 25% of the sample goes to the ten largest clones. Sequencing was performed on PBMCs or a T cell subset sorted from them (not recorded which). The receptors here all came from a man aged 18 to 30 who had mild COVID-19 (a few samples of this study predate the infection). The sample titles of this study are shuffled in the database, so cell type and time point are left out; the donor was told from shared clones.

This clonotype turned up a few times. The V call is TRBV5-1, the J call TRBJ2-5, with 8 bases aligning to TRBD1. V lost 3 bases and J lost 2; bases outside the gene matches: 6. This CDR3 has 15 amino acids. The germline V gene encodes CDR1 SGHRS and CDR2 YFSETQ. CDR3 sequence reads: CASSWTGSPQETQYF. CDR3 DNA sequence: TGCGCCAGCAGCTGGACAGGGTCTCCTCAAGAGACCCAGTACTTC. The full variable domain, in which reference TRBV5-1 and TRBJ2-5 provide the parts outside the CDR3, is KAGVTQTPRYLIKTRGQQVTLSCSPISGHRSVSWYQQTPGQGLQFLFEYFSETQRNKGNFPGRFSGRQFSNSRSEMNVSTLELGDSALYLCASSWTGSPQETQYFGPGTRLLVL.

This clonotype was observed a few times. This chain connects TRBV6-5 to TRBJ2-1; D gene unclear. Germline V lookup: CDR1 MNHEY, CDR2 SVGAGI. The CDR3 contains 16 residues. The V gene lost 4 bases and the J gene lost 0 bases, with 13 bases spanning the gap. The CDR3 loop is CASSFTDASSYNEQFF. DNA for the CDR3: TGTGCCAGCAGTTTCACGGACGCAAGCTCCTACAATGAGCAGTTCTTC.

This clonotype was seen a handful of times. V usage is TRBV6-2 or TRBV6-3 and J usage is TRBJ2-7; tentatively, D is TRBD1 (5 bases). The V end lost 6 bases, the J end lost 7 bases, and 13 bases lay between the germline ends. The CDR3 sequence is 12 residues long. Germline V CDR1 and CDR2: MNHEY, SVGEGT. CDR3 nucleotides: TGTGCCAGCAGCCGCAGGGATGGTGAGCAGTACGTC. Protein sequence: CASSRRDGEQYV.

This clonotype has just a few counts. This sequence joins TRBV6-2 or TRBV6-3 and TRBJ2-5; possibly TRBD2 for D (6 bases). Germline values: CDR1 MNHEY, CDR2 SVGEGT. V lost 0 bases and J lost 0, with 11 bases in between. The CDR3 has 16 amino acids. DNA for the CDR3: TGTGCCAGCAGTTACTCGGCTAGCGTACACCAAGAGACCCAGTACTTC. Protein: CASSYSASVHQETQYF.

The chain joins TRBV20-1 to TRBJ1-2; TRBD1 is a possible D gene (6 bases). The germline CDR1 and CDR2 sequences are DFQATT and SNEGSKA (reference sequence). CDR3 length: 14 amino acids. V gave up 3 bases and J gave up 4 bases, with 15 bases separating them. The CDR3 DNA sequence: TGCAGTGCTAGCTATAGGGACACGGGCTATGGCTACACCTTC. Its translation: CSASYRDTGYGYTF.

The CDR3 DNA follows: TGCGCCAGCAGACTAGCTATCGCCTACAATGAGCAGTTCTTC. This translates into CASRLAIAYNEQFF. The chain uses TRBV5-1 and TRBJ2-1, with D perhaps matching TRBD2 (6 bases). Germline CDR1 SGHRS, CDR2 YFSETQ. The CDR3 extends over 14 amino acids. V shed 5 bases and J shed 2 bases, with 11 bases lying between them. Supplemented by reference TRBV5-1 and TRBJ2-1, the full variable domain reads KAGVTQTPRYLIKTRGQQVTLSCSPISGHRSVSWYQQTPGQGLQFLFEYFSETQRNKGNFPGRFSGRQFSNSRSEMNVSTLELGDSALYLCASRLAIAYNEQFFGPGTRLTVL.

The chain combines TRBV18 with TRBJ1-1, with D uncertain. Germline V gene lookup returns CDR1 KGHSH and CDR2 LQKENI. CDR3 length: 13 amino acids. Trimming shortened V by 2 bases and J by 1 base, and 5 bases separated the two germline ends. The CDR3 loop reads CASSPVSNTEAFF. CDR3 sequence (DNA): TGTGCCAGCTCACCAGTCTCGAACACTGAAGCTTTCTTT.

Only a few counts were recorded for this clonotype. The junction departs from germline at one end; a sequencing error may be responsible. The chain carries TRBV5-1 and TRBJ2-2; D might be TRBD1 or TRBD2, each matching 5 bases. This CDR3 comprises 15 residues. Germline CDR1 and CDR2: SGHRS and YFSETQ. The CDR3 coding sequence is TGCGCCAGCAGATTCTGGGGGTCTAACACCTGGGAGCTGTTTTTT. The encoded protein is CASRFWGSNTWELFF.

The sample holds many counts of this clonotype. This chain uses TRBV7-6 with TRBJ2-1; D may be TRBD1 (5 bases). CDR1 and CDR2 from the germline V gene are SGHVS and FNYEAQ. The CDR3 spans 13 residues. The V and J ends lost 1 base and 9 bases respectively, with 10 bases between them. The CDR3 loop is CASSLGGLGEQFF. As DNA, the CDR3 is TGTGCCAGCAGCTTAGGGGGCCTGGGTGAGCAGTTCTTC.

This clonotype was counted between two and nine times. The genes are TRBV12-5 and TRBJ1-5; D not resolved. V shed 2 bases and J shed 2 bases, with 16 bases lying between them. In germline, CDR1 is LGHNT, CDR2 FRNRAP. The CDR3 length is 17 residues. The CDR3 DNA reads as TGTGCTAGTGGTTTGCGGTTTTGGGGATCGGGCAATCAGCCCCAGCATTTT. Its protein product is CASGLRFWGSGNQPQHF.

This clonotype was picked up many times. This rearrangement joins TRBV7-3 to TRBJ2-4; 8 positions match TRBD2. The CDR3 is 12 amino acids. The V and J ends lost 5 bases and 6 bases, in that order; junction bases with no gene match: 0. The germline CDR1 and CDR2 sequences are SGHTA and FQGTGA. The CDR3 spells CASSAGGNIQYF. CDR3 in DNA: TGTGCCAGCAGCGCGGGGGGAAACATTCAGTACTTC. Combining the CDR3 with reference TRBV7-3 and TRBJ2-4 gives the whole variable domain GAGVSQTPSNKVTEKGKYVELRCDPISGHTALYWYRQSLGQGPEFLIYFQGTGAADDSGLPNDRFFAVRPEGSVSTLKIQRTERGDSAVYLCASSAGGNIQYFGAGTRLSVL.

Only a few counts were recorded for this clonotype. CDR3 region: CASSLGLASYNEQFF. The CDR3 region has the DNA TGTGCCAGCAGTCTCGGACTGGCTTCCTACAATGAGCAGTTCTTC. This rearrangement joins TRBV12-3 or TRBV12-4 to TRBJ2-1; tentatively, D is TRBD2 (5 bases). The CDR3 length is 15 residues. The germline V and J ends were trimmed by 5 bases and 1 base, with 12 bases remaining between them.

This clonotype showed up just a few times. The rearrangement uses TRBV12-5 and TRBJ2-3; D ambiguous. CDR3 length equals 16 residues. CDR1 LGHNT and CDR2 FRNRAP come from the germline V gene. The germline V and J ends were trimmed by 6 bases and 2 bases, with 18 bases remaining between them. The CDR3 region has the DNA TGTGCTAGTGGGGCCGGGCTAGATGAGTACACAGATACGCAGTATTTT. Amino acid sequence: CASGAGLDEYTDTQYF.